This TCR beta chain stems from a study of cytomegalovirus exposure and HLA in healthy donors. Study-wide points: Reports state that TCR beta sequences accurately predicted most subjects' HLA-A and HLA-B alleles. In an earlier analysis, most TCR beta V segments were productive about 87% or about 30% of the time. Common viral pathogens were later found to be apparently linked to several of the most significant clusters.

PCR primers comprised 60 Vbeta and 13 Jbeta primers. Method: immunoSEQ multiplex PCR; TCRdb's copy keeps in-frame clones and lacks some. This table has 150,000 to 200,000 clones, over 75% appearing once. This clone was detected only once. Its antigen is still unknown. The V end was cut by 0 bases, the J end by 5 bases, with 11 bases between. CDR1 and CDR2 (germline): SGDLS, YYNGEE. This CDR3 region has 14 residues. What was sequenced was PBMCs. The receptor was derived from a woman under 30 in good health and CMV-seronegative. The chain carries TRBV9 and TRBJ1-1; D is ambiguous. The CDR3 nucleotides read TGTGCCAGCAGCGTAGTGAGGGATCGAACTGAAGCTTTCTTT. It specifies CASSVVRDRTEAFF.